This TCR beta chain was sequenced during a study of control samples from healthy donors and cancer patients. The CDR3 consists of 14 residues. The junction had 6 bases not matched to a gene; V was cut back by 7 bases and J by 5 bases. Per germline, CDR1 SNHLY and CDR2 FYNNEI. Measured with immunoSEQ multiplex PCR; TCRdb has only the in-frame clones, and not every one. The table shows 80,000 to 100,000 clones, with around nine tenths occurring only once. Sequenced material: blood. The origin of this receptor is a man aged 25 to 40 in good health. The chain couples TRBV2 to TRBJ2-5, with 11 nucleotides matching TRBD2. The CDR3: CASTVSGRVETQYF. DNA of the CDR3: TGTGCCAGCACTGTTAGCGGGAGGGTGGAGACCCAGTACTTC.